These T cell receptor beta chains were read from a single sample in a study of cytomegalovirus exposure and HLA in healthy donors. Clones were read by immunoSEQ multiplex PCR, and TCRdb kept only the in-frame ones, dropping some. The sample gives approximately 70,000 clones, around 78% of which show up once; over 6% is in the top ten. Sequencing used PBMCs. These receptors all stem from a man aged 50-60 years in good health and CMV-seronegative. Both conserved end residues are part of each CDR3. A D gene is named only where the DNA matches it firmly. The size entry is marked missing in some rows and otherwise reads once, few, many or a size class.

V gene: TRBV5-4; clone size: -; D gene: TRBD1; J gene: TRBJ2-3; CDR3 DNA: TGTGCCAGCAGCTTGCCCGGGACAGGGATCACAGATACGCAGTATTTT; CDR3 protein: CASSLPGTGITDTQYF
V gene: TRBV6-5; clone size: -; D gene: -; J gene: TRBJ2-7; CDR3 DNA: TGTGCCAGCAGTTCCACAGGGCCCACCTACGAGCAGTACTTC; CDR3 protein: CASSSTGPTYEQYF
V gene: TRBV19; clone size: -; D gene: TRBD1; J gene: TRBJ1-1; CDR3 DNA: TGTGCCAGTAGTGGGGGACAGCTTTTTCTGAACACTGAAGCTTTCTTT; CDR3 protein: CASSGGQLFLNTEAFF
V gene: TRBV5-8; clone size: -; D gene: -; J gene: TRBJ1-5; CDR3 DNA: TGTGCCAGCAGACTGAGACAGGTGCGGGATCAGCCCCAGCATTTT; CDR3 protein: CASRLRQVRDQPQHF
V gene: TRBV4-1; clone size: -; D gene: TRBD2; J gene: TRBJ2-1; CDR3 DNA: TGCGCCAGCAGCCTGAGACTAGCGGGGGGTGTTGGCTATGAGCAGTTCTTC; CDR3 protein: CASSLRLAGGVGYEQFF
V gene: TRBV28; clone size: -; D gene: -; J gene: TRBJ1-2; CDR3 DNA: TGTGCCAGCAGCCTTAGGGACAATGGCTACACCTTC; CDR3 protein: CASSLRDNGYTF
V gene: TRBV7-2; clone size: -; D gene: TRBD1; J gene: TRBJ1-5; CDR3 DNA: TGTGCCAGCAGCTTAGAACAGGGGATATGGCAGCCCCAGCATTTT; CDR3 protein: CASSLEQGIWQPQHF
V gene: TRBV27; clone size: -; D gene: TRBD2; J gene: TRBJ2-1; CDR3 DNA: TGTGCCAGCAGTTTGGTGGGGGGGAGCTCCTACAATGAGCAGTTCTTC; CDR3 protein: CASSLVGGSSYNEQFF
V gene: TRBV29-1; clone size: few; D gene: -; J gene: TRBJ2-7; CDR3 DNA: TGCAGCGTTGTAACAAGCACTAACGAGCAGTACTTC; CDR3 protein: CSVVTSTNEQYF
V gene: TRBV30; clone size: -; D gene: -; J gene: TRBJ1-1; CDR3 DNA: TGTGCCTGGAGTGTACGCCGGGCAGGGGAAGCTTTCTTT; CDR3 protein: CAWSVRRAGEAFF
V gene: TRBV7-8; clone size: -; D gene: TRBD1; J gene: TRBJ1-6; CDR3 DNA: TGTGCCAGCAGCTGGGGACAGAGCTCCTATAATTCACCCCTCCACTTT; CDR3 protein: CASSWGQSSYNSPLHF
V gene: TRBV5-6; clone size: -; D gene: -; J gene: TRBJ1-6; CDR3 DNA: TGTGCCAGCTTTAAGACGGGACATACTAATTCACCCCTCCACTTT; CDR3 protein: CASFKTGHTNSPLHF
V gene: TRBV6-6; clone size: -; D gene: -; J gene: TRBJ2-1; CDR3 DNA: TGTGCCAGCAGTTACTCTTTTAGCTCCTACAATGAGCAGTTCTTC; CDR3 protein: CASSYSFSSYNEQFF
V gene: TRBV5-6; clone size: -; D gene: -; J gene: TRBJ2-4; CDR3 DNA: TGTGCCAGCAGCTTTCCAGGAAAAAACATTCAGTACTTC; CDR3 protein: CASSFPGKNIQYF
V gene: TRBV28; clone size: -; D gene: -; J gene: TRBJ1-2; CDR3 DNA: TGTGCCAGCAGACTATCCCTTGGCGAGTATGGCTACACCTTC; CDR3 protein: CASRLSLGEYGYTF
V gene: TRBV6-1; clone size: -; D gene: TRBD1; J gene: TRBJ1-5; CDR3 DNA: TGTGCCAGCATTTGGGGACAGTCCGGGCAGCCCCAGCATTTT; CDR3 protein: CASIWGQSGQPQHF
V gene: TRBV5-6; clone size: -; D gene: TRBD2; J gene: TRBJ2-2; CDR3 DNA: TGTGCCAGCAGCTTGACGGTAGCGGGAGGGGGGACCGGGGAGCTGTTTTTT; CDR3 protein: CASSLTVAGGGTGELFF
V gene: TRBV9; clone size: once; D gene: -; J gene: TRBJ2-1; CDR3 DNA: TGTGCCAGCAGCCAACGACTAGAAGGCTACAATGAGCAGTTCTTC; CDR3 protein: CASSQRLEGYNEQFF
V gene: TRBV5-1; clone size: -; D gene: TRBD1; J gene: TRBJ2-2; CDR3 DNA: TGCGCCAGCAGCTTGAGGGACAGGGCGAACACCGGGGAGCTGTTTTTT; CDR3 protein: CASSLRDRANTGELFF
V gene: TRBV7-9; clone size: -; D gene: -; J gene: TRBJ1-1; CDR3 DNA: TGTGCCACCAATAGAGGACAGCGCGAAGCTTTCTTT; CDR3 protein: CATNRGQREAFF
V gene: TRBV7-6; clone size: -; D gene: -; J gene: TRBJ1-4; CDR3 DNA: TGTGCCAGCAGCTTAGGAGTAACCATCCGGAATGAAAAACTGTTTTTT; CDR3 protein: CASSLGVTIRNEKLFF
V gene: TRBV30; clone size: -; D gene: -; J gene: TRBJ2-2; CDR3 DNA: TGTGCCTGGGGAGGGGGAGGGAGCACCGGGGAGCTGTTTTTT; CDR3 protein: CAWGGGGSTGELFF